The 12 T cell receptor beta chains reported below all come from one sample, sequenced in a study of siplizumab effects on memory and regulatory T cells. Clones were sequenced by immunoSEQ multiplex PCR, and TCRdb holds only the in-frame ones, with some missing. The sample consists of 62,000 or so clones, roughly 85% of them appearing once. The material sequenced was memory CD4+ T cells sorted from blood. These receptors came from a human donor in good health.

The V and J genes are TRBV2 and TRBJ2-7; perhaps TRBD2 as D (6 bases). Per the germline V gene, CDR1 is SNHLY and CDR2 is FYNNEI. Trimming took 8 bases from V and 0 from J, leaving 14 bases between them. CDR3 length equals 14 residues. The CDR3 DNA is TGTGCCAGCGGCCAGCGGGTAACCTCCTACGAGCAGTACTTC. Its translation: CASGQRVTSYEQYF.

This chain links TRBV15 with TRBJ2-2; perhaps D is TRBD1 or TRBD2 (5 bases each). V shed 1 base and J shed 7 bases, with 13 bases lying between them. The germline V gene encodes CDR1 LNHNV and CDR2 YYDKDF (reference sequence). The CDR3 totals 15 residues. The CDR3 bases are TGTGCCACCAGCAGAGGGGGGACGGCGAGCGGGGAGCTGTTTTTT. Translated, it gives CATSRGGTASGELFF.

About this clone: Additional DNA sequences in this sample encode the identical CDR3. The chain links TRBV6-6 to TRBJ2-1, with 11 bases matching TRBD2. With V trimmed by 7 bases and J by 7 bases, 3 bases remained unmatched. The V gene's germline CDR1 is MNHNY and CDR2 SVGAGI (reference sequence). This CDR3 has 13 residues. CDR3 sequence (DNA): TGTGCCAGCAACCTAGCGGGGGGTAATGAGCAGTTCTTC. It specifies CASNLAGGNEQFF.

J is TRBJ2-6 and V is TRBV7-9; D could derive from TRBD1 or TRBD2 (5 bases each). The CDR3 contains 15 residues. With 5 bases removed from V and 8 bases from J, the gap between germline ends came to 16 bases. CDR1 is SEHNR, CDR2 FQNEAQ, per germline (reference sequence). In DNA, the CDR3 is TGTGCCAGCAGCCGGGGACGGTCGGGAACCAACGTCCTGACTTTC. As protein: CASSRGRSGTNVLTF.

V usage is TRBV19 and J usage is TRBJ2-5; 7 bases line up with TRBD2. CDR1 and CDR2 (germline): LNHDA, SQIVND (reference sequence). This CDR3 contains 14 residues. J was trimmed by 6 bases and V by 3 bases; bases with no gene match: 7. The CDR3 DNA reads TGTGCCAGTAGTATGAGTGGGAGGGGACAGACCCAGTACTTC. Encoded protein: CASSMSGRGQTQYF.

V and J are TRBV19 and TRBJ2-7, with 12 bases lining up with TRBD1. The germline CDR1 and CDR2 sequences are LNHDA and SQIVND (reference sequence). With 5 bases clipped from V and 6 bases from J, the junction kept 11 bases outside the gene matches. CDR3 size: 16 residues. In DNA form, the CDR3 reads TGTGCCAGTAGTCTTAATCCGGGACAGGGGGCCGGCGAGCAGTACTTC. It yields the protein CASSLNPGQGAGEQYF.

The V gene is TRBV19, the J gene TRBJ1-3; D perhaps matches TRBD1 (5 bases). Trimming removed 11 bases at V and 0 bases at J, with 8 bases between. This CDR3 contains 12 residues. CDR1 is LNHDA and CDR2 is SQIVND in the germline V gene (reference sequence). The CDR3 is CAGRGSGNTIYF. The CDR3 bases are TGTGCCGGGAGGGGCTCTGGAAACACCATATATTTT.

The gene calls are TRBV11-2 and TRBJ1-1, with 8 nucleotides matching TRBD1. This CDR3 comprises 15 residues. Germline trimming cut 6 bases from V and 0 bases from J; bases unmatched to any gene: 6. Per germline, CDR1 SGHAT and CDR2 FQNNGV. CDR3 in amino acids: CASSLQDRVNTEAFF. The CDR3 coding sequence is TGTGCCAGCAGTCTTCAGGACAGGGTGAACACTGAAGCTTTCTTT.

The CDR3 protein is CASSILRDRGLGEAFF. Here the CDR3 DNA reads TGTGCCAGTAGTATTCTCCGGGACAGGGGGCTTGGTGAAGCTTTCTTT. This chain joins TRBV19 and TRBJ1-1; 12 nucleotides match TRBD1. The trim removed 3 bases at V and 7 bases at J, leaving 9 bases unmatched. CDR1 is LNHDA and CDR2 is SQIVND in the germline V gene (reference sequence). This CDR3 comprises 16 residues. Drawing the rest from reference TRBV19 and TRBJ1-1, the complete variable domain is DGGITQSPKYLFRKEGQNVTLSCEQNLNHDAMYWYRQDPGQGLRLIYYSQIVNDFQKGDIAEGYSVSREKKESFPLTVTSAQKNPTAFYLCASSILRDRGLGEAFFGQGTRLTVV.

The gene calls are TRBV5-4 and TRBJ2-3; 9 nucleotides agree with TRBD2. Germline CDR1 SGHNT, CDR2 YYREEE (reference sequence). The trim removed 2 bases at V and 2 bases at J, leaving 12 bases unmatched. This CDR3 is 18 amino acids long. This CDR3 reads CASSLVASGNRLTDTQYF. CDR3 sequence (DNA): TGTGCCAGCAGCTTAGTGGCTAGCGGGAATCGTCTCACAGATACGCAGTATTTT.

The chain carries TRBV11-2 and TRBJ2-2; D is perhaps TRBD2 (5 bases). The ends were cut back, 1 base at V and 4 bases at J, with 10 bases in the middle. Germline values: CDR1 SGHAT, CDR2 FQNNGV. The CDR3 runs 15 residues. CDR3 in DNA: TGTGCCAGCAGCTTAGGGCCCCGGGGCACCGGGGAGCTGTTTTTT. This translates into CASSLGPRGTGELFF.

The count of this clone is one. The chain links TRBV19 to TRBJ2-1, with D possibly TRBD1 on 6 matching bases. The V gene lost 6 bases and the J gene lost 6 bases, with 15 bases spanning the gap. CDR1 and CDR2 from the germline V gene are LNHDA and SQIVND (reference sequence). The CDR3 spans 14 residues. The CDR3 is CASRPGHSGNEQFF. For the CDR3, the DNA is TGTGCCAGTAGGCCGGGACACTCTGGCAATGAGCAGTTCTTC.